The 8 T cell receptor beta chains below come from one sample, sequenced in a study of shared clonotypes between healthy human individuals (dated by TCRdb to the early 2020s). Library method: the immunoSEQ multiplex PCR assay. What TCRdb holds here is the immuneACCESS table cut down to in-frame rearrangements. Part of the clones is not present; checked against another copy, under half of the missing clones reflect an unresolved V gene, and the others are unexplained. A total of hundreds of thousands of clones appear in this sample, around 76% of them only once. Of the sample, approximately 12% is held by the ten largest clones. Material: PBMCs. The receptor source for this set is a middle-aged woman in good health. Some clones in this sample may be carry-over from other donors' samples.

V and J are TRBV7-2 and TRBJ1-3; D not certain. The CDR3 extends over 15 amino acids. V lost 5 bases and J 0 bases, leaving 11 bases between the germline ends. Per the germline V gene, CDR1 is SGHTA and CDR2 is FQGNSA. CDR3 in amino acids: CASSQDTNSGNTIYF. As DNA, the CDR3 is TGTGCCAGCAGCCAAGACACGAACTCTGGAAACACCATATATTTT.

The V call is TRBV28, the J call TRBJ1-2, with D unresolved. The V end was cut by 7 bases, the J end by 3 bases, with 12 bases between. Germline CDR1 reads MDHEN; CDR2 reads SYDVKM. The CDR3 totals 13 residues. CDR3 in amino acids: CASTSDNYYGYTF. CDR3 sequence (DNA): TGTGCCAGCACCTCCGACAACTACTATGGCTACACCTTC.

This clone was seen repeatedly, ten times or more. Other DNA sequences in this sample translate to the same CDR3. The genes are TRBV6-4 and TRBJ1-5; D not certain. Germline V lookup: CDR1 MRHNA, CDR2 SNTAGT. This CDR3 has 13 residues. Trimming removed 6 bases from V and 3 bases from J, with 9 bases in between. Here the CDR3 reads CASSREINQPQHF. The CDR3 region has the DNA TGTGCCAGCAGCCGGGAAATCAATCAGCCCCAGCATTTT.

The chain uses TRBV4-2 and TRBJ1-6; D remains ambiguous. The V end lost 1 base, the J end lost 3 bases, and 10 bases lay between the germline ends. This CDR3 spans 16 amino acids. The V gene's germline CDR1 is LGHNA and CDR2 YNFKEQ. The CDR3 protein is CASSQAESNYNSPLHF. CDR3 nucleotides: TGTGCCAGCAGCCAAGCGGAATCGAACTATAATTCACCCCTCCACTTT.

This chain connects TRBV28 to TRBJ1-3, with TRBD1 matching 9 bases. Trimming removed 5 bases from V and 2 bases from J; junction bases left unmatched: 16. Germline V CDR1 and CDR2: MDHEN, SYDVKM. This CDR3 is 19 amino acids long. The CDR3 sequence is CASSPGQGVTGFAGNTIYF. CDR3 nucleotides: TGTGCCAGCAGTCCGGGACAGGGTGTCACCGGGTTTGCTGGAAACACCATATATTTT.

The chain has TRBV4-1 and TRBJ2-5; tentatively, D is TRBD1 (5 bases). V was trimmed by 0 bases and J by 3 bases, leaving 11 bases between them. The CDR3 covers 15 residues. Germline V gene sequence: CDR1 MGHRA, CDR2 YSYEKL. The CDR3 DNA is TGCGCCAGCAGCCAAGAAGGGGCCTTGAAAGAGACCCAGTACTTC. It codes for CASSQEGALKETQYF.

This clone was found a few times. The CDR3, as DNA: TGTGCCAGCAGCTTAGAGCGTACCACTGAAGCTTTCTTT. The encoded protein is CASSLERTTEAFF. This chain links TRBV11-2 with TRBJ1-1, with no clear D. The germline V gene encodes CDR1 SGHAT and CDR2 FQNNGV. The V and J ends lost 0 bases and 4 bases respectively, with 6 bases between them. The CDR3 has 13 residues.

This chain connects TRBV7-9 to TRBJ2-3, with D unclear. CDR1 is SEHNR and CDR2 is FQNEAQ in the germline V gene (reference sequence). Trimming left V 0 bases short and J 8 bases short, with 12 bases between. This CDR3 has 14 amino acids. This CDR3 reads CASSLAGIWGTQYF. The CDR3 DNA sequence: TGTGCCAGCAGCTTAGCAGGCATATGGGGTACGCAGTATTTT.